The following is a T cell receptor (beta chain) sequence with its context. The entry originates in a study of cytomegalovirus exposure and HLA in healthy donors. Germline CDR1 SGHRS, CDR2 YFSETQ. V gave up 3 bases and J gave up 4 bases; unmatched junction bases: 6. CDR3 length: 14 residues. This PCR relied on a set of 60 Vbeta primers and 13 Jbeta primers. Generated by immunoSEQ multiplex PCR, the TCRdb table keeps only in-frame clones and is missing some. The ten top clones account for roughly 2.1%, within a sample of about 58,000 clones. This TCR was recovered from a woman younger than 35 in good health and CMV-seronegative. This chain joins TRBV5-1 and TRBJ1-1; 7 positions agree with TRBD1. Sequences were obtained from PBMCs. CDR3 sequence: CASSSTGPGTEAFF. The CDR3 DNA is TGCGCCAGCAGCTCGACAGGGCCGGGCACTGAAGCTTTCTTT.